Below are 18 T cell receptor beta chains sequenced from a single sample in a study of cytomegalovirus exposure and HLA in healthy donors. Primers included in the PCR were 60 Vbeta and 13 Jbeta primers. Profiling relied on immunoSEQ multiplex PCR, and the TCRdb table lists in-frame clones only, not all of them. This sample yields about 100,000 clones, of which 75% to 85% are seen a single time; roughly 4% belongs to the top ten. Material for sequencing was PBMCs. These receptors originate from a female donor in good health and CMV-seropositive.

V usage is TRBV5-4 and J usage is TRBJ2-2; possibly TRBD1 for D (6 bases). Germline V gene data show CDR1 as SGHNT and CDR2 as YYREEE (reference sequence). The CDR3 has 15 amino acids. With 4 bases removed from V and 0 bases from J, the gap between germline ends came to 10 bases. The CDR3 region is CASSGGHANTGELFF. Written as DNA, the CDR3 is TGTGCCAGCAGCGGGGGACACGCGAACACCGGGGAGCTGTTTTTT. The full variable domain, rest sourced from reference TRBV5-4 and TRBJ2-2, is ETGVTQSPTHLIKTRGQQVTLRCSSQSGHNTVSWYQQALGQGPQFIFQYYREEENGRGNFPPRFSGLQFPNYSSELNVNALELDDSALYLCASSGGHANTGELFFGEGSRLTVL.

The V call is TRBV7-9, the J call TRBJ1-2; D is perhaps TRBD1 (6 bases). Per germline, CDR1 SEHNR and CDR2 FQNEAQ (reference sequence). The CDR3 covers 13 residues. The V gene lost 3 bases and the J gene lost 6 bases, with 11 bases spanning the gap. CDR3: CASSFETGNGYTF. As DNA, the CDR3 is TGTGCCAGCAGCTTCGAGACAGGCAATGGCTACACCTTC.

About this clone itself: The junction departs from the called germline gene at one end, perhaps through a read error. The chain joins TRBV27 to TRBJ2-6; D is perhaps TRBD1 (5 bases). This CDR3 has 14 residues. Germline V gives CDR1 MNHEY, CDR2 SMNVEV (reference sequence). CDR3 DNA: TGTGCCAGCAGTATCCGCTCTGGGGCCAACGGCCTGACTTTC. It yields the protein CASSIRSGANGLTF.

The V gene is TRBV21-1, the J gene TRBJ1-1; the table's D call TRBD1 went unverified against the DNA. TRBV21-1 is a pseudogene locus. CDR3 length: 13 residues. DNA for the CDR3: TGTGCCAGCACCTTGACAGGGGGCACTGAAGCTTTCTTT. Protein sequence: CASTLTGGTEAFF.

The gene calls are TRBV5-1 and TRBJ2-1; 10 bases line up with TRBD2. Losses at the gene ends were 3 bases for V and 4 bases for J; bases not matched to a gene: 4. Germline-derived CDR1 and CDR2 are SGHRS and YFSETQ. This CDR3 contains 15 residues. The chain's CDR3 is CASSYNSGGYNEQFF. In DNA form, the CDR3 reads TGCGCCAGCAGCTATAATAGCGGGGGGTACAATGAGCAGTTCTTC.

The V call is TRBV19, the J call TRBJ1-5; weak D call: TRBD1 (5 bases). V was clipped by 4 bases and J by 6 bases, with 13 bases between them. Per germline, CDR1 LNHDA and CDR2 SQIVND (reference sequence). The CDR3 is 14 amino acids. CDR3 in amino acids: CASSTTGPGQPQHF. CDR3 bases: TGTGCCAGTAGTACTACAGGTCCTGGTCAGCCCCAGCATTTT.

The CDR3: CASSLGAQGKQYF. Here the CDR3 DNA reads TGTGCCAGCAGCTTAGGGGCCCAGGGTAAGCAGTACTTC. V gene TRBV11-2 combines with J gene TRBJ2-7; tentatively, D is TRBD1 (5 bases). The V gene lost 1 base and the J gene lost 8 bases, with 12 bases spanning the gap. The CDR3 totals 13 residues. Germline V gene data show CDR1 as SGHAT and CDR2 as FQNNGV.

The J gene is TRBJ2-2, the V gene TRBV5-1; 8 nucleotides line up with TRBD2. CDR1 SGHRS and CDR2 YFSETQ come from the germline V gene. This CDR3 is 14 amino acids long. With V trimmed by 4 bases and J by 8 bases, 7 bases remained unmatched. The CDR3 is CASSVTSGLGELFF. As DNA, the CDR3 is TGCGCCAGCAGCGTAACTAGCGGCCTGGGGGAGCTGTTTTTT.

CDR3 residues: CASSFGEGSSDTQYF. CDR3 DNA sequence: TGCGCCAGCAGCTTTGGGGAGGGGAGCTCAGATACGCAGTATTTT. V is TRBV5-1 and J is TRBJ2-3, with 7 bases that match TRBD2. The CDR3 is made up of 15 amino acids. Germline CDR1 and CDR2: SGHRS and YFSETQ. V lost 2 bases, J lost 4 bases, and 7 bases stayed unmatched.

V usage is TRBV27 and J usage is TRBJ2-7; TRBD1 matches 9 bases. V gave up 4 bases and J gave up 1 base; unmatched junction bases: 5. The CDR3 runs to 15 residues. CDR1 is MNHEY, CDR2 SMNVEV, per germline (reference sequence). Here the CDR3 reads CASSSRDRASYEQYF. The CDR3 DNA reads as TGTGCCAGCAGTTCAAGGGACAGGGCTTCCTACGAGCAGTACTTC.

The chain combines TRBV27 with TRBJ1-1; a possible D gene is TRBD1 (5 bases). CDR1 MNHEY and CDR2 SMNVEV come from the germline V gene (reference sequence). Trimming took 4 bases from V and 4 from J, leaving 19 bases between them. This CDR3 has 16 residues. The CDR3 sequence is CASSSRVTGGRTEAFF. The DNA for the CDR3 is TGTGCCAGCAGTTCCAGGGTCACCGGTGGACGCACTGAAGCTTTCTTT.

With regard to this clone: An end of the junction does not agree with germline; a read error may underlie this. The chain employs TRBV6-1 and TRBJ2-6; TRBD1 matches at 8 bases. This CDR3 has 17 amino acids. CDR1 is MNHNS and CDR2 is SASEGT in the germline V gene. The CDR3 region is CASSGDRLYSGANGLTF. CDR3 DNA sequence: TGTGCCAGCAGTGGGGACAGGCTATACTCTGGGGCCAACGGCCTGACTTTC.

The chain has TRBV5-1 and TRBJ1-6; D is uncertain. Between the trimmed V and J ends, which lost 0 bases and 13 bases, there was a span of 17 bases. Germline CDR1 is SGHRS and CDR2 is YFSETQ. The CDR3 is 15 residues long. CDR3 nucleotide sequence: TGCGCCAGCAGCTTGGAAATATCTTTGGAGTCCCCCCTCCACTTT. Translation gives CASSLEISLESPLHF.

The J gene is TRBJ2-3, the V gene TRBV19; 8 bases are shared with TRBD2. Germline V gives CDR1 LNHDA, CDR2 SQIVND (reference sequence). The J segment lost 2 bases and the V segment lost 5 bases, leaving 9 bases of the junction unmatched. The CDR3 has 16 amino acids. The CDR3 DNA reads as TGTGCCAGTAGTCCGCGGGAGGTCGACTTCACAGATACGCAGTATTTT. Protein: CASSPREVDFTDTQYF.

The rearrangement uses TRBV2 and TRBJ2-1, with a possible D match to TRBD1 (6 bases). The CDR3 runs to 14 residues. Looked up from germline, CDR1 is SNHLY and CDR2 is FYNNEI. The V gene lost 0 bases and the J gene lost 6 bases, with 9 bases spanning the gap. Written as DNA, the CDR3 is TGTGCCAGCAGTGAAGCCCGACAGGCCAATGAGCAGTTCTTC. Amino acids: CASSEARQANEQFF.

The chain carries TRBV7-9 and TRBJ2-5; the match to TRBD1 covers 7 bases. The V segment lost 3 bases and the J segment 4 bases; nucleotides outside the gene matches: 2. The length of the CDR3 is 13 residues. Per the germline V gene, CDR1 is SEHNR and CDR2 is FQNEAQ (reference sequence). CDR3 region: CASSFRQGETQYF. The CDR3 bases are TGTGCCAGCAGCTTCCGACAGGGAGAGACCCAGTACTTC.

The J gene is TRBJ2-3, the V gene TRBV18, with D uncertain. CDR3 size: 12 residues. Trimming removed 6 bases from V and 6 bases from J, with 10 bases in between. The germline V gene has CDR1 KGHSH and CDR2 LQKENI. This chain's CDR3 is CASSQMADTQYF. The CDR3 DNA reads TGTGCCAGCTCCCAGATGGCCGATACGCAGTATTTT.

A few counts support this clone. The chain uses TRBV19 and TRBJ2-5; the match to TRBD2 covers 9 bases. V lost 2 bases to trimming and J lost 1 base; unmatched junction nucleotides: 2. This CDR3 has 15 amino acids. Per germline, CDR1 LNHDA and CDR2 SQIVND (reference sequence). This CDR3 reads CASSISGRRQETQYF. CDR3 in DNA: TGTGCCAGTAGTATAAGCGGGAGGCGCCAAGAGACCCAGTACTTC.